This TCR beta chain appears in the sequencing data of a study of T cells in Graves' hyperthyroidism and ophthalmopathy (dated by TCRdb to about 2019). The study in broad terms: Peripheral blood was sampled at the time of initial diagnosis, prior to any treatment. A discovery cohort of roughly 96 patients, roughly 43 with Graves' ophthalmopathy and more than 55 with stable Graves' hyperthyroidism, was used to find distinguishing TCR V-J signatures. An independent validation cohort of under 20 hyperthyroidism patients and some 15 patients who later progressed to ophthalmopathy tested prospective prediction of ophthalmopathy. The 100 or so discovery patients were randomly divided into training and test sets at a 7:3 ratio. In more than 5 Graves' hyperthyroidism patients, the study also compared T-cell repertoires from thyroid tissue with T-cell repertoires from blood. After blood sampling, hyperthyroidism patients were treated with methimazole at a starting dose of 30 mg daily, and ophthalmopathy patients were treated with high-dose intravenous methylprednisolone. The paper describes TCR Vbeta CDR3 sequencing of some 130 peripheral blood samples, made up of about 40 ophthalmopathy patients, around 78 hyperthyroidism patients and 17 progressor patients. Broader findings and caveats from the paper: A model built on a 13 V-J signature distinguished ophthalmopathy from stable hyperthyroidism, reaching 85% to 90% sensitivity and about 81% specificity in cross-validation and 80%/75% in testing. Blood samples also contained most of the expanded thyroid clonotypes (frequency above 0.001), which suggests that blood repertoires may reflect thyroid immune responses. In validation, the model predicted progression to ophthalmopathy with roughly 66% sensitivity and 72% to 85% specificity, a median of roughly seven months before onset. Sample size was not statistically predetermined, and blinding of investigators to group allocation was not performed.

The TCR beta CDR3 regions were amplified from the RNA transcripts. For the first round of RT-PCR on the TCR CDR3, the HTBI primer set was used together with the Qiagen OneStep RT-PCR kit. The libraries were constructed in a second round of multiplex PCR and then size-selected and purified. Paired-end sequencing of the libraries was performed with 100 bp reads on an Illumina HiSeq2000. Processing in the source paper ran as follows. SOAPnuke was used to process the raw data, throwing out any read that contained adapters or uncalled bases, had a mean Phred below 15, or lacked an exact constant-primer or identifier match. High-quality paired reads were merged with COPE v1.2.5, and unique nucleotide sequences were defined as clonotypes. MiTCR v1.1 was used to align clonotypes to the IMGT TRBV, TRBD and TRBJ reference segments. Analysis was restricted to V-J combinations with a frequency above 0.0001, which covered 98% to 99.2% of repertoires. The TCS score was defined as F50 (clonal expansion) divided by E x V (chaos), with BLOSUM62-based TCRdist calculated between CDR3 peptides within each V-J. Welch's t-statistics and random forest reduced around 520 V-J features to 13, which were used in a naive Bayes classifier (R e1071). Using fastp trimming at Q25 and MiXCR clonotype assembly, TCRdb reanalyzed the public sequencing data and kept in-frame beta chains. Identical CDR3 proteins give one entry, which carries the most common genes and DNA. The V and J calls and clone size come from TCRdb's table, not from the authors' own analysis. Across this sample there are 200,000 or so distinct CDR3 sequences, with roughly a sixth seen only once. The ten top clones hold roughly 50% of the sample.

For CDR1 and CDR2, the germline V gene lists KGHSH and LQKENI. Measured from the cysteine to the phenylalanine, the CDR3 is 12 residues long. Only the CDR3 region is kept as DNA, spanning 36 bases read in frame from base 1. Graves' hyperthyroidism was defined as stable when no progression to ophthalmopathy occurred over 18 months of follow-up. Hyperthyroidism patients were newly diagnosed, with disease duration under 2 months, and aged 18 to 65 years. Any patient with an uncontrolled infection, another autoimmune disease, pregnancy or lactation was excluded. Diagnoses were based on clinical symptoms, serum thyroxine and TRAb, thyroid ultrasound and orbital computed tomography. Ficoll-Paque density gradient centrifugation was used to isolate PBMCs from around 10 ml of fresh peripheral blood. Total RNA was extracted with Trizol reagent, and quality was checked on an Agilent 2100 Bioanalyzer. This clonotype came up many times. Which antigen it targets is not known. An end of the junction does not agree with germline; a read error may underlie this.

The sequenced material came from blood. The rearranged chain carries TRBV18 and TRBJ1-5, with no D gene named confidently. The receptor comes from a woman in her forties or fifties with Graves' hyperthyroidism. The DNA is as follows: TGTGCCAGCTCATCACCCTCCGGACCCCAGCATTTT. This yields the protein CASSSPSGPQHF.